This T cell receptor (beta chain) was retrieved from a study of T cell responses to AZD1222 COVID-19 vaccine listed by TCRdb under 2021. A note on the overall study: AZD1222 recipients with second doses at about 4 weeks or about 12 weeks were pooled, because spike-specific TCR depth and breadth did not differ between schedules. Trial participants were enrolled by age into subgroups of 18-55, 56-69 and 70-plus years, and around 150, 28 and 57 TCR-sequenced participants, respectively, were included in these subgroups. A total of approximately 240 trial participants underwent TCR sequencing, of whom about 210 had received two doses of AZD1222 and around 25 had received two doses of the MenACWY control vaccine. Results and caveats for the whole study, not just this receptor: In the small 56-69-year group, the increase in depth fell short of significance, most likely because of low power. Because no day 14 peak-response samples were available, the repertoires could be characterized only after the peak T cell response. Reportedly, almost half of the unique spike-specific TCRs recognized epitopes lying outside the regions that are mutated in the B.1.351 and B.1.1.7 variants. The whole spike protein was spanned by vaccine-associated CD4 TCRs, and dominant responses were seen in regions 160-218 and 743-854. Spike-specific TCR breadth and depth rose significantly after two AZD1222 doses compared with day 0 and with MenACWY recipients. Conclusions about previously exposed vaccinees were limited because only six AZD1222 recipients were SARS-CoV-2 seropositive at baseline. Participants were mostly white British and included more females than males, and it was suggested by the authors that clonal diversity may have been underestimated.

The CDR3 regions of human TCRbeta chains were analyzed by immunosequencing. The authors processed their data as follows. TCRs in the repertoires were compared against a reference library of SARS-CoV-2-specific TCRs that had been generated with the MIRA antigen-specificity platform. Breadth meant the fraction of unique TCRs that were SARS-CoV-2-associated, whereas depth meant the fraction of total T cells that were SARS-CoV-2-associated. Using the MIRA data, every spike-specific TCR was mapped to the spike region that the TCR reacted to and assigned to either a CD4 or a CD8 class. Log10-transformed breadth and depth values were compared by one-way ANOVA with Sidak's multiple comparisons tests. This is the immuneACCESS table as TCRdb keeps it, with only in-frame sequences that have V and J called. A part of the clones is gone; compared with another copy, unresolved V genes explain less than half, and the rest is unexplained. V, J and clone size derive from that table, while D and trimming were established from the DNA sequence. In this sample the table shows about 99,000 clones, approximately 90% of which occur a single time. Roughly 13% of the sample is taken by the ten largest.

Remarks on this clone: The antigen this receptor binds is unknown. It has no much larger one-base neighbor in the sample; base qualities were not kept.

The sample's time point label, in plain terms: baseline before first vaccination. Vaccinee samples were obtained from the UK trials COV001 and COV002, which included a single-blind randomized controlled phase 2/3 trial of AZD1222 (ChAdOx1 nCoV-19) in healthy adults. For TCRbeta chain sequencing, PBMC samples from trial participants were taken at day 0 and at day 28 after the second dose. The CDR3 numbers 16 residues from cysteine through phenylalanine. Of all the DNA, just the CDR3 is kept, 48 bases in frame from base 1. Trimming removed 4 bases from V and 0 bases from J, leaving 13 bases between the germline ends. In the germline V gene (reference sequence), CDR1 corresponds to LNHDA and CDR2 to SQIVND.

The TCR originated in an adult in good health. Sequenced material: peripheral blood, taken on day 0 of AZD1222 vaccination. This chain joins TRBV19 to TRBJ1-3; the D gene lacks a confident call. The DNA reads TGTGCCAGTAGTACCGCCGGGGTCAACTCTGGAAACACCATATATTTT. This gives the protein CASSTAGVNSGNTIYF.